Listed here are 3 T cell receptor beta chains from one sample, sequenced in a study of blood T cells in healthy people across ages. With a J-beta primer mix and a sample-barcoded 5' primer, a second PCR ran 7 to 11 cycles. TCRdb called the 5' RACE reads again in MiXCR, with one record for every CDR3 protein. The sample contains 950,000 to 1,200,000 distinct CDR3 sequences, 30% to 40% of which appear only once. Sequencing was carried out using blood. The receptors here all came from a man younger than 35 in good health.

The rearrangement links TRBV20-1 to TRBJ2-3, with D possibly TRBD1 on 5 matching bases. This CDR3 spans 14 amino acids. V lost 0 bases to trimming and J lost 11 bases, with 18 bases between them. Germline V CDR1 and CDR2: DFQATT, SNEGSKA (reference sequence). The CDR3: CSAREMTTQVGQYF. The CDR3 region has the DNA TGCAGTGCTAGAGAGATGACAACACAGGTCGGGCAGTATTTT.

The rearrangement links TRBV13 to TRBJ1-1; D perhaps matches TRBD1 (5 bases). The CDR3 loop spans 15 amino acids. Between the trimmed V and J ends, which lost 0 bases and 5 bases, there was a span of 13 bases. Germline loops: CDR1 PRHDT, CDR2 FYEKMQ (reference sequence). The CDR3 loop is CASSLGRDEGTEAFF. CDR3 DNA sequence: TGTGCCAGCAGCTTAGGCCGGGACGAGGGGACTGAAGCTTTCTTT.

This clonotype has just a few counts. The J gene is TRBJ2-7, the V gene TRBV9; tentative D call: TRBD2 (5 bases). CDR3 length: 14 amino acids. The V and J ends lost 4 bases and 4 bases respectively, with 15 bases between them. Germline V gene sequence: CDR1 SGDLS, CDR2 YYNGEE. CDR3 in DNA: TGTGCCAGCAGCCCCCCCGGGGAGTTTTACGAGCAGTACTTC. This sequence encodes CASSPPGEFYEQYF.